The T cell receptor (beta chain) under discussion was sequenced for a study of shared T cell receptors in the human thymus (dated by TCRdb to about 2021). Regarding the research as a whole: The study examined how the human thymus generates shared, self-reactive T-cell receptor alpha chains.

Sequences MNHNS (CDR1) and SASEGT (CDR2) are obtained from the germline V gene. The CDR3, from cysteine to phenylalanine, totals 15 residues. Here the CDR3 DNA is all that survives: 45 bases in frame from base 1. V is trimmed back by 2 bases and J by 6 bases, and the junction contains 5 bases that no gene match accounts for. As to this clone: Its antigen target is currently unknown. No base quality information exists; no much larger clone differs at one position.

The library was produced with the immunoSEQ multiplex PCR assay. TCRdb re-hosts the immuneACCESS table, in-frame sequences only. Its copies lack some clones; in the studies checked, an unresolved V gene accounts for under half of them, and the cause for the rest is not known. The sample data list just under 550,000 clones, and around 78% of these were observed just once. Clones ranked in the top ten supply roughly 0.013% of the sample. This sample was shared with a second study, whose subject was human thymus T cells. That second report states: The donors were immunologically healthy infants in Finland who had open corrective cardiac surgery for congenital heart defects. Thymus tissue was obtained as surgical resects removed during corrective cardiac surgery. Both the thymic and the peripheral blood repertoires appeared to show biased V and J gene segment usage. The related research reported highly overlapping thymic TCR repertoires among unrelated individuals. The study described the TCR alpha and beta repertoires in fewer than 10 infant thymus samples and a few matching peripheral blood samples. Donor ages ranging from about 6 to 250 days were recorded, and roughly six male and a couple of female infants were included in the cohort. Thymocytes were freed from the tissue by mechanical means and kept at -70 degrees C as pellets of about 9-30 million cells. A QIAsymphony instrument was used to extract genomic DNA from frozen cell pellets. The immunoSEQ multiplex PCR assay was used to amplify the TCRB and TCRAD loci from a standardized quantity of quality-controlled genomic DNA. The V(D)J region was spanned by amplicons of a length sufficient to cover the CDR3 and to identify V and J genes. Through the commercial immunoSEQ service, the amplicons were sequenced on an Illumina platform. Primer bias and sequencing errors were corrected using previously described methods, and TCRAD and TCRB definitions followed the IMGT database. Repertoires were analysed with immunoSEQ Analyzer 3.0 and VDJTools, covering basic statistics, V/J segment usage, diversity estimates, rarefaction and pairwise overlap. Chao1, ChaoE, Efron-Thisted, Shannon and inverse Simpson indices were used to estimate diversity, which was also estimated on datasets down-sampled to the smallest sample. Repertoire overlap used strict matching of CDR3 nucleotide sequence, V gene and J gene, with Jaccard-based multidimensional scaling clustering. On average, thymus samples gave 750,000 to 1,000,000 unique TCRB clonotypes, whereas blood samples gave roughly 80,000.

The sequence is built from TRBV6-1 and TRBJ2-1; TRBD2 aligns with 9 central bases. This clonotype was obtained from a boy younger than two with a congenital heart defect. Donor details come from another sample of the same person, matched by shared clones. The sample taken for sequencing was thymocytes. The DNA sequence is given as TGTGCCAGCAGTGAAAATATTAGCGGGGGCAATGAGCAGTTCTTC. Its protein reads: CASSENISGGNEQFF.